These 3 T cell receptor beta chains share one sample of origin, sequenced in a study of CD8+ T cells in alopecia areata. Pooled cutaneous lymph node cells were sorted using CD4, CD8alpha, NKG2D, NKG2ACE and other markers. cDNA prepared by RNA extraction and subsequent reverse transcription served as the template for sequencing. Sequenced by immunoSEQ multiplex PCR; TCRdb stores in-frame clones only, minus some. Recorded here are over 250,000 clones, none singletons. The source material was CD4+ T cells sorted from a lymph node. The origin of the receptors is a C3H/HeJ mouse with alopecia areata. The strain's MHC haplotype is H2-k.

A remark on this clone: Genes and germline are mouse. The read finishes 4 residues shy of the CDR3 end, and the germline J gene is used to complete it. The V gene is TRBV13-1, the J gene TRBJ2-1; 9 bases fit TRBD1. CDR1 and CDR2 (germline): NSHNY, SYGAGN. This CDR3 is built from 11 residues. The part of the CDR3 DNA that was read is TGTGTCGGGACAGGGATTGCT. Its translation: CVGTGIA. The complete CDR3 sequence is CVGTGIAEQFF.

Points on this clone: The listed genes are named as in mouse. The read halts 4 residues ahead of the CDR3 end, with the missing end drawn from the germline J gene. In the same sample, other DNA sequences code for this CDR3. The V gene is TRBV19, the J gene TRBJ2-1; 7 bases align to TRBD1. Germline V gene sequence: CDR1 FNHDT, CDR2 SITEND (reference sequence). CDR3 length equals 14 residues. The V gene end was trimmed by 4 bases and the J gene end by 5 bases; junction bases not matched to a gene: 6. The CDR3 loop is CASSPQGLDAEQFF. Incomplete CDR3 DNA: TGTGCCAGCAGTCCACAGGGGCTGGATGCT.

On this clone itself: The genes are named according to mouse. With the read ending 4 residues before the CDR3 end, the germline J gene is used to fill in that end. V gene TRBV13-1 combines with J gene TRBJ2-5, with TRBD1 as a possible D gene (6 bases). Germline loops: CDR1 NSHNY, CDR2 SYGAGN. The CDR3 contains 13 residues. CDR3 sequence: CASRAGEGDTQYF. The part of the CDR3 DNA that was read is TGTGCCAGCAGAGCAGGGGAAGGAGAC.